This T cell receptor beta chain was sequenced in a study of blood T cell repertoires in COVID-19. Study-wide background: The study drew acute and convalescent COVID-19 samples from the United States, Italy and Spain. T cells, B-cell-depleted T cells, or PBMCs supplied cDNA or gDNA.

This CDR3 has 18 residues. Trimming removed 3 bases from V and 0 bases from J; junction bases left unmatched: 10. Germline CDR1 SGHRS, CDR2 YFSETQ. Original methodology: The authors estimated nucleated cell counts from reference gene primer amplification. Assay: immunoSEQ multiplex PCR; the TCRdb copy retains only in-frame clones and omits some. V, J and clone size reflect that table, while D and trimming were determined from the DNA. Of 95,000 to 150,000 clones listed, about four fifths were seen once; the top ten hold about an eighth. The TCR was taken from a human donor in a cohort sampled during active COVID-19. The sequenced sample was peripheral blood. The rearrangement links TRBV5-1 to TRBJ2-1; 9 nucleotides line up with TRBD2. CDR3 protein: CASSSRVSGGSSYNEQFF. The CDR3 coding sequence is TGCGCCAGCAGCTCCCGAGTTAGCGGGGGAAGCTCCTACAATGAGCAGTTCTTC.